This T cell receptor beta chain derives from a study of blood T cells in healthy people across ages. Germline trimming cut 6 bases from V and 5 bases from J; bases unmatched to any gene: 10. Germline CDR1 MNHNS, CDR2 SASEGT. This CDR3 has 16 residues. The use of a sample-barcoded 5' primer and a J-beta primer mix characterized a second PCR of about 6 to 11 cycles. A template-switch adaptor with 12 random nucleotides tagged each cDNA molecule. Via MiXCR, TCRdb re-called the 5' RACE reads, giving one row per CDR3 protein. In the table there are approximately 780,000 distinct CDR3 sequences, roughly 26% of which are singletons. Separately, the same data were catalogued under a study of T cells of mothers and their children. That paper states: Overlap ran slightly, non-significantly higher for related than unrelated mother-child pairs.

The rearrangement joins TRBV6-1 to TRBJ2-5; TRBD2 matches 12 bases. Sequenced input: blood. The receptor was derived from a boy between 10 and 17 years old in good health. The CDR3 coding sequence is TGTGCCAGCAGCCGGACTAGCGGGGCTGCATTGGAGACCCAGTACTTC. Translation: CASSRTSGAALETQYF.